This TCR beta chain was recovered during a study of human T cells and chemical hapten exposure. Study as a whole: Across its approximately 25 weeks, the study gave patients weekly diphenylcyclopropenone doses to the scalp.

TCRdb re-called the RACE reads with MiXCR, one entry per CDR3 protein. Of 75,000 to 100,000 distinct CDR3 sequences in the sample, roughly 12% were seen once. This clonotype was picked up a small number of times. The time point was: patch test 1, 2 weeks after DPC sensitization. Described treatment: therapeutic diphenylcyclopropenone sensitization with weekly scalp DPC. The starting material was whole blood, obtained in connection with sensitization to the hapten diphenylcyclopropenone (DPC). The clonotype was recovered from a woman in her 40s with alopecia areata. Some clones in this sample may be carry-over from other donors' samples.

The CDR3 DNA reads as TGTGCCAGCAGCGCTTCAGGCGATTATGGCTACACCTTC. Protein product: CASSASGDYGYTF. The chain uses TRBV9 and TRBJ1-2; D not certain. The germline V gene has CDR1 SGDLS and CDR2 YYNGEE. V was clipped by 3 bases and J by 5 bases, with 11 bases between them. CDR3 length equals 13 residues.